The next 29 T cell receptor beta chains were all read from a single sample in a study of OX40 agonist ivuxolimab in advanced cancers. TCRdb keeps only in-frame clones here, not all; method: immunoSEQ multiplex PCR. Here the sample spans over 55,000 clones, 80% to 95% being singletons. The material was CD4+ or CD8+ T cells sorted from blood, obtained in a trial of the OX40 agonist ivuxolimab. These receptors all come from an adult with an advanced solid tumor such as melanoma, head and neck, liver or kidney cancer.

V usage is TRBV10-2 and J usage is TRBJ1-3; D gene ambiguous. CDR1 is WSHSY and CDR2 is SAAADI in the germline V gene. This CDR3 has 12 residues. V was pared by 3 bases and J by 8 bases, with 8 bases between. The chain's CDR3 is CASSETAYTIYF. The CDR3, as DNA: TGCGCCAGCAGTGAAACGGCATACACCATATATTTT.

The CDR3 loop reads CASSLGGFGKTQYF. The CDR3 DNA is TGTGCCAGCAGTTTAGGGGGTTTTGGGAAGACCCAGTACTTC. The genes are TRBV27 and TRBJ2-5, with D possibly being TRBD1 or TRBD2 (5 bases each). The length of the CDR3 is 14 residues. CDR1 and CDR2 from the germline V gene are MNHEY and SMNVEV (reference sequence). V shed 2 bases and J shed 6 bases, with 13 bases lying between them.

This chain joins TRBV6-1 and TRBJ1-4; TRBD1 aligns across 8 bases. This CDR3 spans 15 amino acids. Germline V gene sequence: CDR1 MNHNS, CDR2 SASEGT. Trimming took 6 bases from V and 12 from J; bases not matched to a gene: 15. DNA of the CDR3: TGTGCCAGCAGGCCCCGGACAGGGACTCCCGAGGAACTGTTTTTT. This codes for CASRPRTGTPEELFF.

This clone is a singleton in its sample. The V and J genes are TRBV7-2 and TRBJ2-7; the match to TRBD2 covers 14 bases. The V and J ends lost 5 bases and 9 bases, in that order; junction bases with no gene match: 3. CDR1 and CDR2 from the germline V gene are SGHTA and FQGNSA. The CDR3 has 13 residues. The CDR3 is CASSRLAGGRQYF. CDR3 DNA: TGTGCCAGCAGCCGACTAGCGGGGGGGCGGCAGTACTTC.

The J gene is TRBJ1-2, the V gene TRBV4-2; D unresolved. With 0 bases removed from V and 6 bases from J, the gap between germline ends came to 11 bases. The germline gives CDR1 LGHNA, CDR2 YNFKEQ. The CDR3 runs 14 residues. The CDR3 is CASSQDRAGDGYTF. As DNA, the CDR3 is TGTGCCAGCAGCCAAGATCGGGCAGGTGATGGCTACACCTTC.

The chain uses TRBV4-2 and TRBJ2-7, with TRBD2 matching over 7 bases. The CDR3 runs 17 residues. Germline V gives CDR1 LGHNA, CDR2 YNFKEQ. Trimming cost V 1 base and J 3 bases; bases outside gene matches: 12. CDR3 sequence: CASSQGQGFGGGYEQYF. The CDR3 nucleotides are TGTGCCAGCAGCCAAGGTCAAGGTTTTGGCGGGGGCTACGAGCAGTACTTC.

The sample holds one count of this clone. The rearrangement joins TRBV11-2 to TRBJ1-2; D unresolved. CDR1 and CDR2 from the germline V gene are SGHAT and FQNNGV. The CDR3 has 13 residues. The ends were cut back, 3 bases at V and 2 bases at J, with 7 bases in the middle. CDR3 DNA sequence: TGTGCCAGCAGCTTCGGAGACAACTATGGCTACACCTTC. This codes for CASSFGDNYGYTF.

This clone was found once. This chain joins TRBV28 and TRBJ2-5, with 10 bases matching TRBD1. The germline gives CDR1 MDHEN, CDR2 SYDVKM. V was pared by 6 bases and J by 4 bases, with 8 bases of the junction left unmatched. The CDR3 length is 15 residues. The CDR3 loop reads CASRDWDRGGETQYF. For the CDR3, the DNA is TGTGCCAGCAGAGATTGGGACAGGGGAGGAGAGACCCAGTACTTC.

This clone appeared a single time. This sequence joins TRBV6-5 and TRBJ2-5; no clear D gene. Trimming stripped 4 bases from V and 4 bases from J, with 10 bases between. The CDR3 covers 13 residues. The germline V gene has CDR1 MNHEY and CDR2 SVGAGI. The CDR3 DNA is TGTGCCAGCAGTTCTGTCCGCGGAGAGACCCAGTACTTC. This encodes CASSSVRGETQYF.

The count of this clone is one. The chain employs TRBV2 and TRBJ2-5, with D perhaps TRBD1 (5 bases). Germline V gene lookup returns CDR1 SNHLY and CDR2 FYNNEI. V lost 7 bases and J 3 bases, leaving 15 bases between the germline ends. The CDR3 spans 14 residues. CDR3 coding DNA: TGTGCCAGCAAGCAGGCAGGGTGGGAAGAGACCCAGTACTTC. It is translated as CASKQAGWEETQYF.

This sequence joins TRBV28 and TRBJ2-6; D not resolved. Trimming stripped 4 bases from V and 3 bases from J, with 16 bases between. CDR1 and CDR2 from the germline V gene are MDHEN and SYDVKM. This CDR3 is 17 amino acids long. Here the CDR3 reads CASSSREPLIGANVLTF. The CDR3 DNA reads TGTGCCAGCAGTTCCAGAGAGCCGCTAATTGGGGCCAACGTCCTGACTTTC.

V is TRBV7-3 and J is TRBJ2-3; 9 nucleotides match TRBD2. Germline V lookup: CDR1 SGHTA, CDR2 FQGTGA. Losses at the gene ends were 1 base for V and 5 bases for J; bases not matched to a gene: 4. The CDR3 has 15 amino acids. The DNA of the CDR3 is TGTGCCAGCAGCTTAAGCGGGGGGGCGGAAGATACGCAGTATTTT. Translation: CASSLSGGAEDTQYF.

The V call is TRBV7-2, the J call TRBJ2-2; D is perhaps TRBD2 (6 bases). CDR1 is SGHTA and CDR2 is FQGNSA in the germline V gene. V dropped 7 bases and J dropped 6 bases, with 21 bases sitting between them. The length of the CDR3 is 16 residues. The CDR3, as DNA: TGTGCCAGCACCCGAATGGCGGGGCGAGTGGCCGGGGAGCTGTTTTTT. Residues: CASTRMAGRVAGELFF. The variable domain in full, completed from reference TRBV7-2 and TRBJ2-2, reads GAGVSQSPSNKVTEKGKDVELRCDPISGHTALYWYRQSLGQGLEFLIYFQGNSAPDKSGLPSDRFSAERTGGSVSTLTIQRTQQEDSAVYLCASTRMAGRVAGELFFGEGSRLTVL.

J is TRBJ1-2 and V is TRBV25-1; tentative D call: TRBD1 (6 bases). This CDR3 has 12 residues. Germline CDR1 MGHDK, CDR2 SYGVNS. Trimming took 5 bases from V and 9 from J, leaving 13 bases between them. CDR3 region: CASSRGMGSYTF. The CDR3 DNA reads TGTGCCAGCAGTAGGGGGATGGGGAGCTACACCTTC.

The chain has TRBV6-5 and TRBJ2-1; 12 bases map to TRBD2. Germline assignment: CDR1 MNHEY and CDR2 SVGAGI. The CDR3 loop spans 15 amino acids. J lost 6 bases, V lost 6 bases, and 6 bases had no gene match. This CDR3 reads CASSRTSGISNEQFF. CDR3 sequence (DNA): TGTGCCAGCAGCCGGACTAGCGGGATTTCCAATGAGCAGTTCTTC.

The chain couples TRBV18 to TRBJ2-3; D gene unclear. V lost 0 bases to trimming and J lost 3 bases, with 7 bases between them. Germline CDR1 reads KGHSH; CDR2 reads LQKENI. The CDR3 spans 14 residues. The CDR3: CASSPPTDTDTQYF. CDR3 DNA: TGTGCCAGCTCACCACCCACGGATACAGATACGCAGTATTTT.

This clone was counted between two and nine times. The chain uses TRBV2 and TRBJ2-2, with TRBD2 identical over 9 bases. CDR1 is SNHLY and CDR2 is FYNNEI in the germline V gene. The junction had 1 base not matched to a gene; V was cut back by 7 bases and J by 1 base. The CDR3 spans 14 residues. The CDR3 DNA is TGTGCCAGCAAAGCGGGGGGGAACACCGGGGAGCTGTTTTTT. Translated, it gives CASKAGGNTGELFF.

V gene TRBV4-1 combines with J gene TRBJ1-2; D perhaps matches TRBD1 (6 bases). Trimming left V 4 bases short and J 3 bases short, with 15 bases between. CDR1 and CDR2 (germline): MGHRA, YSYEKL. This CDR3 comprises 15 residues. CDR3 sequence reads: CASSPRGGLDYGYTF. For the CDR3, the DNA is TGCGCCAGCAGCCCTAGGGGGGGTCTCGACTATGGCTACACCTTC.

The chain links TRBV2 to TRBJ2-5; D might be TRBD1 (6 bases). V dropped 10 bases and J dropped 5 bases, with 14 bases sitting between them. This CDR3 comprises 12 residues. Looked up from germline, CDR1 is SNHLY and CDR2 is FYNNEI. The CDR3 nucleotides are TGTGCCACTCGACAGGATCGGGAGACCCAGTACTTC. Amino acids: CATRQDRETQYF.

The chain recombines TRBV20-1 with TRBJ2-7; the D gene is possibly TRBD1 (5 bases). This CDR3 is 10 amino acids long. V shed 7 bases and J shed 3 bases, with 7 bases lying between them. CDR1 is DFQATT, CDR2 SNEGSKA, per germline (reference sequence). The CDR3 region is CSVDSYEQYF. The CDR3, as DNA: TGCAGTGTTGACAGCTACGAGCAGTACTTC.

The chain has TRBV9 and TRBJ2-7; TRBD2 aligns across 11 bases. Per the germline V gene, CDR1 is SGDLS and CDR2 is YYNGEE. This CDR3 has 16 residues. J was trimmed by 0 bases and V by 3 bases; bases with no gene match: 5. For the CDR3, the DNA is TGTGCCAGCAGCGCTGTAGCGGGGGGGTACTCCTACGAGCAGTACTTC. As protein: CASSAVAGGYSYEQYF.

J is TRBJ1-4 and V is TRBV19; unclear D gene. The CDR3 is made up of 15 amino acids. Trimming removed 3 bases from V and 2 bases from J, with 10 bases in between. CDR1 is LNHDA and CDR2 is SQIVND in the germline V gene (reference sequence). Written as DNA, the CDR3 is TGTGCCAGTAGTATTGGACCCCCTACTAATGAAAAACTGTTTTTT. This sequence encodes CASSIGPPTNEKLFF.

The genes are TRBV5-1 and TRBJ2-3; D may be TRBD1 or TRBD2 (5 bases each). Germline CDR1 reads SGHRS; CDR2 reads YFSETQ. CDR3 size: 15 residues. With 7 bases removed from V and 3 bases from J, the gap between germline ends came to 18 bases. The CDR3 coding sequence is TGCGCCAGCGGGACGGCCTTAACCTTGACAGATACGCAGTATTTT. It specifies CASGTALTLTDTQYF.

The CDR3 region has the DNA TGTGCCAGCAGCTTAGAGGGGCTTGAAGCTTTCTTT. Its translation is CASSLEGLEAFF. The J gene is TRBJ1-1, the V gene TRBV11-2; possibly TRBD1 for D (5 bases). The CDR3 is 12 residues long. The germline gives CDR1 SGHAT, CDR2 FQNNGV. Trimming shortened V by 0 bases and J by 7 bases, and 6 bases separated the two germline ends.

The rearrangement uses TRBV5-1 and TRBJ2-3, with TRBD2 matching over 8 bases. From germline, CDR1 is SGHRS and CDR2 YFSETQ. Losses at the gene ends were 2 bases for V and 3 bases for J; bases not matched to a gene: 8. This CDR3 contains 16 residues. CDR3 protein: CASSFSGGVGTDTQYF. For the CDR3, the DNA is TGCGCCAGCAGCTTTTCCGGGGGGGTCGGAACAGATACGCAGTATTTT.

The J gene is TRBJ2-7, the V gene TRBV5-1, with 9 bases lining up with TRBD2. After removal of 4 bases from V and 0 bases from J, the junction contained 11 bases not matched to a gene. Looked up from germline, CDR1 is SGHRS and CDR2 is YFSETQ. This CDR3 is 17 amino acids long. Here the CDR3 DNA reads TGCGCCAGCAGCCTCTTATCTAGCGGGGCCAGCTCCTACGAGCAGTACTTC. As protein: CASSLLSSGASSYEQYF.

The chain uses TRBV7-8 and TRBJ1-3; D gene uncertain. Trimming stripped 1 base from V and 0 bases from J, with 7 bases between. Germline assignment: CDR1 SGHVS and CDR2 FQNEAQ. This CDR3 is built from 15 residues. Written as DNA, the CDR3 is TGTGCCAGCAGCTTAGGGGAGGCCTCTGGAAACACCATATATTTT. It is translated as CASSLGEASGNTIYF.

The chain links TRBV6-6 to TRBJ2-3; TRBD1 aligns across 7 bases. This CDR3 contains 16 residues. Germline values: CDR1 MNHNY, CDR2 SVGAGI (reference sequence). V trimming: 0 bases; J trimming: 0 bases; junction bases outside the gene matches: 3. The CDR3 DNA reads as TGTGCCAGCAGTTACTCGGGACAGTCGAGCACAGATACGCAGTATTTT. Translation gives CASSYSGQSSTDTQYF.

For the CDR3, the DNA is TGTGCCAGCAGCTCTTGGGACCGACCCACAGATACGCAGTATTTT. The encoded protein is CASSSWDRPTDTQYF. The gene calls are TRBV5-4 and TRBJ2-3; D is possibly TRBD1 or TRBD2 (5 bases each). Trimming took 3 bases from V and 2 from J, leaving 13 bases between them. The CDR3 runs to 15 residues. Germline V gives CDR1 SGHNT, CDR2 YYREEE (reference sequence).